The 15 T cell receptor beta chains below come from one sample, sequenced in a study of cytomegalovirus exposure and HLA in healthy donors. 13 Jbeta primers and 60 Vbeta primers were used for the PCR. The table came from immunoSEQ multiplex PCR; TCRdb's copy has only in-frame clones and leaves some out. The top ten hold about 0.21% of the sample, which has approximately 180,000 clones, roughly 87% seen once. The sample taken for sequencing was PBMCs. The receptors were sampled from a girl less than two years old in good health and CMV-seronegative.

This rearrangement joins TRBV20-1 to TRBJ1-2; D perhaps matches TRBD1 (5 bases). The CDR3 sequence is 11 residues long. Trimming stripped 3 bases from V and 8 bases from J, with 10 bases between. Germline values: CDR1 DFQATT, CDR2 SNEGSKA (reference sequence). CDR3 in DNA: TGCAGTGCTAGCCGGGGGTCGGGCTACACCTTC. Translation gives CSASRGSGYTF.

CDR3 coding DNA: TGTGCCAGCAGTGAACCCAGGGAACCGAATCAGCCCCAGCATTTT. It yields the protein CASSEPREPNQPQHF. The J gene is TRBJ1-5, the V gene TRBV2; a possible D gene is TRBD1 (5 bases). V dropped 2 bases and J dropped 4 bases, with 12 bases sitting between them. The V gene's germline CDR1 is SNHLY and CDR2 FYNNEI. The CDR3 is 15 amino acids.

CDR3 nucleotides: TGTGCCAGCAGCTTAGTTTCGCGGGGCCAGGGAGAGACCCAGTACTTC. It encodes CASSLVSRGQGETQYF. The chain joins TRBV7-9 to TRBJ2-5, with a tentative D call TRBD2 (6 bases). The germline V gene encodes CDR1 SEHNR and CDR2 FQNEAQ (reference sequence). V gave up 1 base and J gave up 4 bases, with 16 bases separating them. The CDR3 totals 16 residues.

The J gene is TRBJ1-5, the V gene TRBV7-9; no reliable D call. Trimming left V 3 bases short and J 7 bases short, with 13 bases between. The CDR3 runs 14 residues. Per the germline V gene, CDR1 is SEHNR and CDR2 is FQNEAQ (reference sequence). The CDR3: CASSLGGGRQPQHF. In DNA, the CDR3 is TGTGCCAGCAGCTTGGGTGGAGGGCGCCAGCCCCAGCATTTT.

This chain uses TRBV9 with TRBJ2-7; the match to TRBD1 covers 10 bases. V trimming: 3 bases; J trimming: 4 bases; junction bases outside the gene matches: 4. Germline values: CDR1 SGDLS, CDR2 YYNGEE. The CDR3 is 14 amino acids. CDR3 amino acids: CASSGRDRGYEQYF. In DNA form, the CDR3 reads TGTGCCAGCAGCGGAAGGGACAGGGGATACGAGCAGTACTTC.

The chain carries TRBV10-1 and TRBJ1-2; possible D gene TRBD1, 5 bases. The V and J ends lost 3 bases and 8 bases respectively, with 13 bases between them. The CDR3 runs 13 residues. In germline, CDR1 is WNHNN, CDR2 SYGVQD (reference sequence). For the CDR3, the DNA is TGCGCCAGCAGTGACCTTGGAGGGGACGGCTACACCTTC. Translation gives CASSDLGGDGYTF.

The chain combines TRBV2 with TRBJ2-5; tentatively, D is TRBD1 (6 bases). Looked up from germline, CDR1 is SNHLY and CDR2 is FYNNEI. The CDR3 totals 15 residues. The V gene lost 7 bases and the J gene lost 7 bases, with 22 bases spanning the gap. The CDR3 region is CASTNDPQGPGTQYF. DNA of the CDR3: TGTGCCAGCACTAACGACCCCCAGGGGCCCGGGACCCAGTACTTC. Filled out from reference TRBV2 and TRBJ2-5, the complete variable domain reads EPEVTQTPSHQVTQMGQEVILRCVPISNHLYFYWYRQILGQKVEFLVSFYNNEISEKSEIFDDQFSVERPDGSNFTLKIRSTKLEDSAMYFCASTNDPQGPGTQYFGPGTRLLVL.

About this clone itself: Sequence at one end of the junction differs from germline and may be a read error. The rearrangement uses TRBV7-9 and TRBJ1-1; maybe TRBD1 (6 bases). CDR3 length equals 13 residues. The germline gives CDR1 SEHNR, CDR2 FQNEAQ (reference sequence). The chain's CDR3 is CSSSSQGNTEAFF. The CDR3 bases are TGTTCCAGCAGCTCACAGGGGAACACTGAAGCTTTCTTT.

For the CDR3, the DNA is TGTGCCAGCAGTCGCTACGGGCGGGAAGAGACCCAGTACTTC. This translates into CASSRYGREETQYF. This chain joins TRBV6-6 and TRBJ2-5; D might be TRBD2 (5 bases). The germline V gene encodes CDR1 MNHNY and CDR2 SVGAGI (reference sequence). CDR3 length equals 14 residues. The V and J ends lost 5 bases and 3 bases respectively, with 13 bases between them.

The chain couples TRBV12-5 to TRBJ1-2; 8 bases match TRBD1. V was pared by 6 bases and J by 1 base, with 4 bases of the junction left unmatched. The CDR3 has 14 residues. Germline CDR1 and CDR2: LGHNT and FRNRAP. The CDR3: CASGRDRINYGYTF. CDR3 bases: TGTGCTAGTGGCCGGGACAGGATTAACTATGGCTACACCTTC.

The rearrangement uses TRBV7-8 and TRBJ2-1, with 10 bases identical to TRBD2. The V gene end was trimmed by 5 bases and the J gene end by 2 bases; junction bases not matched to a gene: 6. The CDR3 spans 16 residues. Germline V gene data show CDR1 as SGHVS and CDR2 as FQNEAQ. CDR3 protein: CASSGWTSGPYNEQFF. CDR3 sequence (DNA): TGTGCCAGCAGCGGATGGACTAGCGGACCCTACAATGAGCAGTTCTTC.

The chain joins TRBV6-6 to TRBJ1-2, with 9 nucleotides matching TRBD1. The CDR3 contains 16 residues. CDR1 and CDR2 from the germline V gene are MNHNY and SVGAGI (reference sequence). V lost 5 bases and J lost 6; bases outside the gene matches: 13. The CDR3 DNA reads as TGTGCCAGCAGTAATCACGGTGGGACAGGGTCGGATGGCTACACCTTC. This gives the protein CASSNHGGTGSDGYTF.

This clone was found once. The chain uses TRBV5-5 and TRBJ1-1; no reliable D call. V gave up 2 bases and J gave up 3 bases, with 8 bases separating them. Germline CDR1 SGHKS, CDR2 YYEKEE (reference sequence). The length of the CDR3 is 13 residues. CDR3: CASSFGRDTEAFF. CDR3 DNA sequence: TGTGCCAGCAGCTTTGGGAGGGACACTGAAGCTTTCTTT.

The chain combines TRBV7-8 with TRBJ2-2, with a tentative D call TRBD2 (6 bases). Germline V gene data show CDR1 as SGHVS and CDR2 as FQNEAQ. The CDR3 consists of 16 residues. The V end lost 5 bases, the J end lost 7 bases, and 20 bases lay between the germline ends. As DNA, the CDR3 is TGTGCCAGCAGCCCGGTGCAGCGGGTTCTGGGCGGGGAGCTGTTTTTT. It codes for CASSPVQRVLGGELFF.

The sample holds a few counts of this clone. The chain carries TRBV6-5 and TRBJ2-7; tentatively, D is TRBD1 (5 bases). Trimming left V 5 bases short and J 6 bases short, with 17 bases between. The CDR3 spans 14 residues. Germline V CDR1 and CDR2: MNHEY, SVGAGI. DNA of the CDR3: TGTGCCAGCAGTGAAATCCCCCACAGGCTCGAGCAGTACTTC. Translating gives CASSEIPHRLEQYF.